The rows below give T cell receptor beta chains drawn from one sample of a study of tumor-infiltrating lymphocytes in localized non-small cell lung cancer. TCRdb keeps only in-frame clones here, not all; method: immunoSEQ multiplex PCR. The sample has about 9,000 clones; around 68% are singletons. The sequencing sample was made of uninvolved lung tissue not adjacent to the tumor. The receptors stem from a human donor with non-small cell lung cancer. Each CDR3 is given without its conserved first and last residue. Fields, in order: J gene, V gene, D gene, clone size, CDR3 length, CDR3 protein. The D gene is left open where the match is weak. Only part of the rows carry a size: once, few, many, or a class if the clone is expanded.

j_call: TRBJ2-5; v_call: TRBV5-4; d_call: TRBD2; clone_size: NA; cdr3_length: 14; cdr3_aa: ASSLGAGERQETQY
j_call: TRBJ1-5; v_call: TRBV19; d_call: TRBD1; clone_size: NA; cdr3_length: 14; cdr3_aa: ASGGQGKPRDQPQH
j_call: TRBJ2-7; v_call: TRBV4-3; d_call: NA; clone_size: NA; cdr3_length: 12; cdr3_aa: ASSLARPGYEQY
j_call: TRBJ2-3; v_call: TRBV7-7; d_call: NA; clone_size: NA; cdr3_length: 12; cdr3_aa: ASSLNSRTDTQY
j_call: TRBJ2-5; v_call: TRBV7-2; d_call: NA; clone_size: few; cdr3_length: 12; cdr3_aa: ASSFQGGRETQY
j_call: TRBJ2-3; v_call: TRBV5-1; d_call: NA; clone_size: NA; cdr3_length: 12; cdr3_aa: ASSLDDSTGTQY
j_call: TRBJ1-2; v_call: TRBV7-6; d_call: NA; clone_size: NA; cdr3_length: 14; cdr3_aa: ASSARCESKTYGYT
j_call: TRBJ2-5; v_call: TRBV6-1; d_call: TRBD1; clone_size: NA; cdr3_length: 11; cdr3_aa: ASREGQGETQY
j_call: TRBJ1-1; v_call: TRBV9; d_call: NA; clone_size: NA; cdr3_length: 10; cdr3_aa: ASSVDLGEAF
j_call: TRBJ2-7; v_call: TRBV18; d_call: NA; clone_size: NA; cdr3_length: 14; cdr3_aa: ASSPPGKGLLYEQY
j_call: TRBJ2-7; v_call: TRBV5-1; d_call: TRBD1; clone_size: few; cdr3_length: 11; cdr3_aa: ASSSGTGDEQY
j_call: TRBJ2-3; v_call: TRBV9; d_call: NA; clone_size: NA; cdr3_length: 16; cdr3_aa: ASSSQGRMRPSTDTQY
j_call: TRBJ2-7; v_call: TRBV19; d_call: NA; clone_size: medium-sized; cdr3_length: 6; cdr3_aa: ALAEQY
j_call: TRBJ2-7; v_call: TRBV28; d_call: TRBD2; clone_size: few; cdr3_length: 12; cdr3_aa: ASSLRPPTSGPR
j_call: TRBJ2-7; v_call: TRBV7-6; d_call: NA; clone_size: NA; cdr3_length: 12; cdr3_aa: ASSLADGDYEQY
j_call: TRBJ1-1; v_call: TRBV7-2; d_call: TRBD1; clone_size: NA; cdr3_length: 12; cdr3_aa: ASSSRMTGAGAF
j_call: TRBJ2-7; v_call: TRBV7-2; d_call: TRBD1; clone_size: NA; cdr3_length: 14; cdr3_aa: ASSSLAGQGIYEQY
j_call: TRBJ1-5; v_call: TRBV6-4; d_call: NA; clone_size: medium-sized; cdr3_length: 11; cdr3_aa: ASSLSVNQPQH
j_call: TRBJ2-1; v_call: TRBV19; d_call: TRBD1; clone_size: once; cdr3_length: 10; cdr3_aa: ARDRVRNEQF
j_call: TRBJ2-5; v_call: TRBV11-3; d_call: TRBD2; clone_size: NA; cdr3_length: 13; cdr3_aa: ASGAGVGAAETQY
j_call: TRBJ2-1; v_call: TRBV7-2; d_call: NA; clone_size: medium-sized; cdr3_length: 10; cdr3_aa: ASSSRALDAF
j_call: TRBJ2-4; v_call: TRBV10-3; d_call: NA; clone_size: NA; cdr3_length: 11; cdr3_aa: ASHSGVEDIQY
j_call: TRBJ1-3; v_call: TRBV6-5; d_call: NA; clone_size: NA; cdr3_length: 12; cdr3_aa: ASSYSSPGNTIY
j_call: TRBJ2-7; v_call: TRBV7-2; d_call: TRBD1; clone_size: medium-sized; cdr3_length: 13; cdr3_aa: ASRNPGQGTYEQY
j_call: TRBJ2-7; v_call: TRBV5-1; d_call: TRBD2; clone_size: medium-sized; cdr3_length: 12; cdr3_aa: ASKREGGFGEQY
j_call: TRBJ2-7; v_call: TRBV7-9; d_call: TRBD1; clone_size: NA; cdr3_length: 12; cdr3_aa: ASSSGQGAHEQY
j_call: TRBJ1-1; v_call: TRBV7-6; d_call: TRBD1; clone_size: NA; cdr3_length: 14; cdr3_aa: ASSLWVRGVDTEAF
j_call: TRBJ2-7; v_call: TRBV25-1; d_call: NA; clone_size: few; cdr3_length: 12; cdr3_aa: ASSNRDVAYEQY
j_call: TRBJ1-2; v_call: TRBV2; d_call: NA; clone_size: NA; cdr3_length: 13; cdr3_aa: ASSETGAPDPGYT
j_call: TRBJ2-4; v_call: TRBV28; d_call: TRBD1; clone_size: NA; cdr3_length: 14; cdr3_aa: ASSKGATLAKNIQY
j_call: TRBJ2-3; v_call: TRBV5-1; d_call: NA; clone_size: medium-sized; cdr3_length: 12; cdr3_aa: ASSTEPQQDTQY
j_call: TRBJ1-1; v_call: TRBV5-1; d_call: TRBD1; clone_size: NA; cdr3_length: 12; cdr3_aa: ASSVPGQGAEAF
j_call: TRBJ2-1; v_call: TRBV28; d_call: NA; clone_size: NA; cdr3_length: 10; cdr3_aa: ASSFSPREQF
j_call: TRBJ2-3; v_call: TRBV6-5; d_call: NA; clone_size: NA; cdr3_length: 12; cdr3_aa: ASSLQASTDTQY
j_call: TRBJ2-7; v_call: TRBV11-2; d_call: TRBD1; clone_size: NA; cdr3_length: 13; cdr3_aa: ASSFVRQGAYEQY
j_call: TRBJ2-6; v_call: TRBV11-2; d_call: NA; clone_size: NA; cdr3_length: 14; cdr3_aa: ASSLASIPGANVLT
j_call: TRBJ1-1; v_call: TRBV30; d_call: NA; clone_size: NA; cdr3_length: 9; cdr3_aa: AWGGDTEAF
j_call: TRBJ2-5; v_call: TRBV9; d_call: NA; clone_size: NA; cdr3_length: 9; cdr3_aa: ASSAGETQY
j_call: TRBJ1-1; v_call: TRBV7-2; d_call: NA; clone_size: NA; cdr3_length: 15; cdr3_aa: ASSLGIFGGTNTEAF
j_call: TRBJ2-5; v_call: TRBV7-6; d_call: NA; clone_size: NA; cdr3_length: 10; cdr3_aa: ASSLEGGTQY
j_call: TRBJ2-3; v_call: TRBV9; d_call: TRBD2; clone_size: NA; cdr3_length: 14; cdr3_aa: ASSASGRARTDTQY
j_call: TRBJ1-5; v_call: TRBV29-1; d_call: NA; clone_size: NA; cdr3_length: 11; cdr3_aa: SVRDNSNQPQH
j_call: TRBJ2-7; v_call: TRBV29-1; d_call: NA; clone_size: NA; cdr3_length: 13; cdr3_aa: SVESPGVSPYEQY
j_call: TRBJ2-6; v_call: TRBV7-2; d_call: NA; clone_size: NA; cdr3_length: 14; cdr3_aa: ASSPAGLSGANVLT
j_call: TRBJ2-7; v_call: TRBV11-2; d_call: NA; clone_size: NA; cdr3_length: 12; cdr3_aa: ASSSGRGAYEQY
j_call: TRBJ2-2; v_call: TRBV7-3; d_call: NA; clone_size: few; cdr3_length: 13; cdr3_aa: ASSAASSSGGELF
j_call: TRBJ1-1; v_call: TRBV6-4; d_call: TRBD1; clone_size: NA; cdr3_length: 12; cdr3_aa: ASSANPGQGEAF